This record covers a single T cell receptor beta chain. RNA totalling roughly 0.45 to 1 ug underwent reverse transcription with random hexamers. Amplification of TCR beta CDR3 across 54 Vbeta and 13 Jbeta was performed with immunoSEQ multiplex PCR. TCRdb analysed the immunoSEQ multiplex PCR reads with MiXCR anew, one entry per CDR3 protein. The sample holds 240,000 or so distinct CDR3 sequences, almost 97% seen once. Germline V CDR1 and CDR2: DFQATT, SNEGSKA (reference sequence). V shed 1 base and J 4 bases; nucleotides not matched to a gene: 10. The length of the CDR3 is 15 residues. The data stem from a study of CD8 T cells in Susac syndrome.

This TCR was recovered from a human donor with Susac syndrome. Sample: CD4+ T cells from PBMCs. The rearrangement joins TRBV20-1 to TRBJ2-7, with 7 bases matching TRBD2. The CDR3 is CSARGSGEGTYEQYF. CDR3 DNA: TGCAGTGCTAGAGGTTCGGGGGAGGGTACGTACGAGCAGTACTTC.